This T cell receptor beta chain was found in a study of regulatory T cells in long-lasting Graves disease. Study overall: Patients with new Graves' disease had used antithyroid drugs below 3 months.

Germline CDR1 and CDR2: SGHRS and YFSETQ. The CDR3 is 14 amino acids. V was cut by 3 bases and J by 0 bases, with 9 bases left in between. Study observations and caveats: New patients shared 966 public clonotypes, and persistent patients shared more, with over 2,500.

Noted time point: newly diagnosed GD, antithyroid drugs for less than 3 months. The TCR library used RNA extracted from PBMCs. CDR3-region Arm-PCR and iRepertoire HTBI primers produced the TCR beta libraries. TCRdb re-called the multiplex PCR reads with MiXCR, one entry per CDR3 protein. The table lists about 420,000 distinct CDR3 sequences, about 15% of them singletons. This clonotype was picked up a small number of times. Its antigen is undetermined. These data were also reused for a study on T cells in Graves' hyperthyroidism and ophthalmopathy. That work states: Patients aged 18 to 65 had newly diagnosed hyperthyroidism of under 2 months' duration. Researchers found most expanded thyroid clonotypes above 0.001 in blood as well.

The clonotype comes from a woman between 18 and 29 years old with Graves disease. Sequencing was performed on peripheral blood mononuclear cells (PBMCs), taken at new diagnosis, from a patient treated with antithyroid drugs. The V and J genes are TRBV5-1 and TRBJ1-1; D gene unclear. CDR3 DNA: TGCGCCAGCAGCTCGACAATCATGAACACTGAAGCTTTCTTT. It codes for CASSSTIMNTEAFF.